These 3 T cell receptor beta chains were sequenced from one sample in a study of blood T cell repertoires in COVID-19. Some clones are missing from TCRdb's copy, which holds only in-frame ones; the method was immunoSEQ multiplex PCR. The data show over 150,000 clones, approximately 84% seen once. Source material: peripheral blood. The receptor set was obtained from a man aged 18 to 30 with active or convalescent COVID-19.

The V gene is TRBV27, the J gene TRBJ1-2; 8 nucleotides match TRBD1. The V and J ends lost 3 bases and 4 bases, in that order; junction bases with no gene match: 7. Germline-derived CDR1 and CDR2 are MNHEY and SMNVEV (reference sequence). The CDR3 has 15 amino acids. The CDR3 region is CASSFARGLSYGYTF. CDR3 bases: TGTGCCAGCAGTTTTGCCAGGGGGCTAAGCTATGGCTACACCTTC.

The CDR3 loop reads CASSLGGLGDTQYF. For the CDR3, the DNA is TGCGCCAGCAGCTTGGGGGGGCTGGGAGATACGCAGTATTTT. This chain links TRBV5-1 with TRBJ2-3, with a possible D match to TRBD1 (6 bases). The V and J ends lost 0 bases and 5 bases respectively, with 10 bases between them. CDR1 is SGHRS and CDR2 is YFSETQ in the germline V gene. This CDR3 is built from 14 residues.

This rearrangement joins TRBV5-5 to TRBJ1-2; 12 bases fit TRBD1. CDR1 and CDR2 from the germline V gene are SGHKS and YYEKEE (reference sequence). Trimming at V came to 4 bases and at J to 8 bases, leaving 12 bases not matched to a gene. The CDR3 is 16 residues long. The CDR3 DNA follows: TGTGCCAGCAGCCATCTTGGCCAGGGACAGGGGGCCGGCTACACCTTC. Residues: CASSHLGQGQGAGYTF.